One sample yielded the 17 T cell receptor beta chains listed below, sequenced in a study of blood T cells in healthy people across ages. The second PCR ran roughly 7 to 11 cycles with a sample-barcoded 5' primer and J-beta primers. MiXCR, applied by TCRdb to the 5' RACE reads, yields one record per CDR3 protein. Of 850,000 to 1,300,000 distinct CDR3 sequences in the sample, less than 50% were seen once. Specimen: blood. The receptor set was obtained from a woman in her sixties or seventies in good health.

This chain uses TRBV20-1 with TRBJ2-3, with TRBD2 as a possible D gene (7 bases). The germline V gene encodes CDR1 DFQATT and CDR2 SNEGSKA (reference sequence). V dropped 3 bases and J dropped 3 bases, with 16 bases sitting between them. The CDR3 length is 15 residues. The DNA for the CDR3 is TGCAGTGCTAGGGGTATGGGGGGGCTGACAGATACGCAGTATTTT. Its protein is CSARGMGGLTDTQYF.

CDR3 nucleotides: TGTGCCAGCAGCTTGTCGGCAGGGGCGCAAGAGACCCAGTACTTC. It codes for CASSLSAGAQETQYF. The rearrangement joins TRBV5-5 to TRBJ2-5; perhaps TRBD1 as D (6 bases). Trimming cost V 1 base and J 2 bases, with 12 bases left between them. Germline V CDR1 and CDR2: SGHKS, YYEKEE (reference sequence). This CDR3 is built from 15 residues.

This clonotype was counted between two and nine times. CDR3 in amino acids: CATSQTVSTDTQYF. The CDR3 region has the DNA TGTGCCACCAGCCAGACAGTGAGCACAGATACGCAGTATTTT. The chain uses TRBV15 and TRBJ2-3; the D gene is possibly TRBD1 (5 bases). Trimming shortened V by 5 bases and J by 0 bases, and 9 bases separated the two germline ends. Germline CDR1 and CDR2: LNHNV and YYDKDF (reference sequence). This CDR3 comprises 14 residues.

In this sample, this clonotype turned up a few times. The J gene is TRBJ2-7, the V gene TRBV9; no clear D gene. The CDR3 contains 13 residues. The V and J ends lost 4 bases and 4 bases respectively, with 12 bases between them. Germline V gives CDR1 SGDLS, CDR2 YYNGEE. The CDR3, as DNA: TGTGCCAGCAGCCAGACCGATCCGTACGAGCAGTACTTC. Amino acids: CASSQTDPYEQYF.

The chain employs TRBV5-1 and TRBJ1-3; D remains ambiguous. This CDR3 is 13 amino acids long. Germline V gene data show CDR1 as SGHRS and CDR2 as YFSETQ. The V end lost 4 bases, the J end lost 2 bases, and 7 bases lay between the germline ends. CDR3 region: CASSPLAGNTIYF. The CDR3 nucleotides read TGCGCCAGCAGCCCCCTCGCTGGAAACACCATATATTTT.

This clonotype was found a few times. V and J are TRBV10-2 and TRBJ2-4; no reliable D call. The germline V gene has CDR1 WSHSY and CDR2 SAAADI. V was shortened by 11 bases and J by 0 bases, with 8 bases between the two germline ends. The CDR3 is 12 residues long. The DNA for the CDR3 is TGCGCCTCACGGATAGCCAAAAACATTCAGTACTTC. This gives the protein CASRIAKNIQYF.

This clonotype was observed a few times. CDR3 sequence (DNA): TGTGCCAGCAGCGATCATACCATCCGAGGGGAGCAGTACTTC. Translation: CASSDHTIRGEQYF. This chain uses TRBV7-9 with TRBJ2-7, with D tentatively TRBD2 (5 bases). Trimming took 5 bases from V and 7 from J, leaving 18 bases between them. The CDR3 covers 14 residues. Germline CDR1 is SEHNR and CDR2 is FQNEAQ (reference sequence).

J is TRBJ2-7 and V is TRBV7-2; 14 bases map to TRBD2. The CDR3 consists of 18 residues. Losses at the gene ends were 3 bases for V and 4 bases for J; bases not matched to a gene: 11. CDR1 and CDR2 from the germline V gene are SGHTA and FQGNSA. This CDR3 is CASSFTGTSGRVRYEQYF. DNA of the CDR3: TGTGCCAGCAGCTTCACCGGGACTAGCGGGAGAGTTCGGTACGAGCAGTACTTC. The complete variable domain, with remaining parts taken from reference TRBV7-2 and TRBJ2-7, reads GAGVSQSPSNKVTEKGKDVELRCDPISGHTALYWYRQSLGQGLEFLIYFQGNSAPDKSGLPSDRFSAERTGGSVSTLTIQRTQQEDSAVYLCASSFTGTSGRVRYEQYFGPGTRLTVT.

A word on this clonotype: The junction shows a germline mismatch at one end, possibly a read error. The genes are TRBV29-1 and TRBJ2-7; D not resolved. CDR1 is SQVTM and CDR2 is ANQGSEA in the germline V gene. The CDR3 spans 13 residues. CDR3 nucleotides: TGCAGCGTTGTCTCGGGCAGCTCCTGCGAGCAGTACTTC. It codes for CSVVSGSSCEQYF.

This clonotype was recorded a few times. The chain uses TRBV20-1 and TRBJ1-2, with a tentative D call TRBD1 (6 bases). CDR1 and CDR2 from the germline V gene are DFQATT and SNEGSKA (reference sequence). Between the trimmed V and J ends, which lost 4 bases and 4 bases, there was a span of 10 bases. The CDR3 is 12 residues long. For the CDR3, the DNA is TGCAGTGCTAACACAGGGATCTATGGCTACACCTTC. Translation gives CSANTGIYGYTF.

With respect to this clonotype: The junction shows a germline mismatch at one end, possibly a read error. The rearrangement links TRBV2 to TRBJ1-2; 10 positions agree with TRBD1. The CDR3 totals 14 residues. Germline-derived CDR1 and CDR2 are SNHLY and FYNNEI. The CDR3: CAGRRQGATNGYTF. The CDR3 coding sequence is TGTGCCGGCAGAAGACAGGGGGCAACGAATGGCTACACCTTC.

The table lists this clonotype with a few counts. The rearrangement links TRBV29-1 to TRBJ2-3; D is undetermined. This CDR3 region has 15 residues. Germline lookup yields CDR1 SQVTM and CDR2 ANQGSEA. The V end was cut by 1 base, the J end by 2 bases, with 13 bases between. The CDR3 spells CSVEGADGLTDTQYF. CDR3 coding DNA: TGCAGCGTTGAAGGGGCTGATGGGCTCACAGATACGCAGTATTTT.

The genes are TRBV5-1 and TRBJ2-3, with 8 nucleotides matching TRBD2. The V and J ends lost 5 bases and 4 bases, in that order; junction bases with no gene match: 15. In germline, CDR1 is SGHRS, CDR2 YFSETQ. The CDR3 covers 17 residues. CDR3 nucleotide sequence: TGCGCCAGCAGAGTTCTGGGAGCGGGAGCGTATTCAGATACGCAGTATTTT. This codes for CASRVLGAGAYSDTQYF.

The rearrangement links TRBV3-1 to TRBJ2-4, with 11 bases that match TRBD2. The CDR3 spans 12 residues. V trimming: 4 bases; J trimming: 15 bases; junction bases outside the gene matches: 5. Germline CDR1 is LGHDT and CDR2 is YNNKEL (reference sequence). The CDR3 nucleotides are TGTGCCAGCAGCCCAACTAGCGGGAGTACGTACTTC. It translates to CASSPTSGSTYF.

CDR3 loop: CASQGLAGTYEQYF. The CDR3 nucleotides are TGTGCCAGCCAGGGACTAGCGGGGACCTACGAGCAGTACTTC. This chain connects TRBV28 to TRBJ2-7; TRBD2 agrees at 13 bases. V dropped 8 bases and J dropped 2; count of bases not matched to a gene: 3. Germline CDR1 MDHEN, CDR2 SYDVKM. CDR3 length: 14 residues.

There are a few counts of this clonotype. The chain couples TRBV6-4 to TRBJ1-1; D is unresolved. With 2 bases removed from V and 2 bases from J, the gap between germline ends came to 6 bases. Germline-derived CDR1 and CDR2 are MRHNA and SNTAGT. CDR3 length: 13 residues. CDR3 residues: CASSDRANTEAFF. CDR3 nucleotide sequence: TGTGCCAGCAGTGACAGGGCTAACACTGAAGCTTTCTTT.

In this sample, this clonotype turned up many times. The J gene is TRBJ2-7, the V gene TRBV6-2 or TRBV6-3, with 7 bases that match TRBD1. V was pared by 6 bases and J by 2 bases, with 10 bases of the junction left unmatched. Germline CDR1 MNHEY, CDR2 SVGEGT. The CDR3 sequence is 15 residues long. The CDR3 sequence: CASRKFRDRAYEQYF. The CDR3 region has the DNA TGTGCCAGCAGAAAATTCCGGGACAGAGCCTACGAGCAGTACTTC.